These 20 T cell receptor beta chains originate from one sample sequenced in a study of cytomegalovirus exposure and HLA in healthy donors. This PCR relied on a set of 60 Vbeta primers and 13 Jbeta primers. Only in-frame clones appear in the TCRdb table, and some are missing; sequencing was by immunoSEQ multiplex PCR. The sample yields approximately 140,000 clones, roughly 79% seen once. Material: PBMCs. The receptors stem from a man younger than 30 in good health and CMV-seronegative.

This chain uses TRBV10-1 with TRBJ2-3; the match to TRBD2 covers 9 bases. The CDR3 spans 15 residues. Germline assignment: CDR1 WNHNN and CDR2 SYGVQD (reference sequence). The junction had 8 bases not matched to a gene; V was cut back by 5 bases and J by 5 bases. CDR3 loop: CASSRAGGAKDTQYF. The CDR3 nucleotides are TGCGCCAGCAGTCGGGCGGGGGGGGCCAAAGATACGCAGTATTTT.

This CDR3 reads CASSQGRISGEQYF. In DNA, the CDR3 is TGTGCCAGTAGCCAGGGGCGGATCTCCGGCGAGCAGTACTTC. The V call is TRBV19, the J call TRBJ2-7; TRBD1 might be the D (6 bases). CDR1 is LNHDA and CDR2 is SQIVND in the germline V gene (reference sequence). V was trimmed by 6 bases and J by 6 bases, leaving 18 bases between them. The CDR3 consists of 14 residues.

V gene TRBV9 combines with J gene TRBJ2-1; 7 bases match TRBD2. Germline V gives CDR1 SGDLS, CDR2 YYNGEE. The V and J ends lost 0 bases and 4 bases, in that order; junction bases with no gene match: 7. The CDR3 contains 16 residues. The CDR3 bases are TGTGCCAGCAGCGTAGGAGGTAGCGGGCCATACAATGAGCAGTTCTTC. Protein: CASSVGGSGPYNEQFF.

This clone was seen only a few times. This rearrangement joins TRBV2 to TRBJ1-2, with 9 nucleotides matching TRBD1. The CDR3 length is 15 residues. V was pared by 2 bases and J by 7 bases, with 8 bases of the junction left unmatched. Germline V gene sequence: CDR1 SNHLY, CDR2 FYNNEI. CDR3 in DNA: TGTGCCAGCAGTGAACTGAACAGGGGGCGGGGTGGCTACACCTTC. This codes for CASSELNRGRGGYTF.

The chain employs TRBV6-1 and TRBJ2-3, with TRBD2 matching over 12 bases. V gave up 5 bases and J gave up 4 bases; unmatched junction bases: 4. This CDR3 comprises 15 residues. Germline CDR1 MNHNS, CDR2 SASEGT. CDR3 bases: TGTGCCAGCAGTCCCCTAGCGGGGGGGCCAGATACGCAGTATTTT. Protein sequence: CASSPLAGGPDTQYF.

CDR3 residues: CASSVGGQGDTEAFF. The CDR3, as DNA: TGTGCCAGCAGCGTAGGGGGGCAGGGGGACACTGAAGCTTTCTTT. The V and J genes are TRBV9 and TRBJ1-1, with 7 bases matching TRBD1. J lost 3 bases, V lost 0 bases, and 5 bases had no gene match. Per germline, CDR1 SGDLS and CDR2 YYNGEE. This CDR3 is 15 amino acids long.

Points on this clone: This same CDR3 is encoded by further DNA sequences in the sample. The chain has TRBV14 and TRBJ1-1; D is ambiguous. Germline values: CDR1 SGHDN, CDR2 FVKESK. The CDR3 is 13 residues long. Trimming left V 6 bases short and J 0 bases short, with 8 bases between. The CDR3 region is CASSPRMNTEAFF. The CDR3 DNA reads as TGTGCCAGCAGTCCGAGGATGAACACTGAAGCTTTCTTT.

The chain employs TRBV9 and TRBJ1-2; a weak D match, TRBD1 (5 bases). This CDR3 has 14 residues. CDR1 and CDR2 from the germline V gene are SGDLS and YYNGEE. Trimming removed 0 bases from V and 7 bases from J, with 13 bases in between. The CDR3 sequence: CASSVELVGGGYTF. CDR3 coding DNA: TGTGCCAGCAGCGTAGAATTGGTCGGGGGTGGCTACACCTTC.

In this sample, this clone turned up once. The rearrangement joins TRBV30 to TRBJ1-6, with TRBD1 identical over 7 bases. Germline V gene data show CDR1 as GTSNPN and CDR2 as SVGIG (reference sequence). Trimming removed 3 bases from V and 5 bases from J; junction bases left unmatched: 7. There are 15 residues in the CDR3. The CDR3 reads CAWRLGTVNNSPLHF. Written as DNA, the CDR3 is TGTGCCTGGAGACTCGGGACAGTAAATAATTCACCCCTCCACTTT.

The chain uses TRBV30 and TRBJ2-2; D is perhaps TRBD2 (5 bases). V shed 5 bases and J shed 6 bases, with 16 bases lying between them. The CDR3 runs 14 residues. The V gene's germline CDR1 is GTSNPN and CDR2 SVGIG (reference sequence). CDR3 residues: CAWGTGNLPGELFF. CDR3 nucleotides: TGTGCCTGGGGTACCGGGAATTTGCCCGGGGAGCTGTTTTTT.

The V call is TRBV6-1, the J call TRBJ2-7; unclear D gene. The V gene's germline CDR1 is MNHNS and CDR2 SASEGT. Between the trimmed V and J ends, which lost 1 base and 3 bases, there was a span of 13 bases. This CDR3 has 15 amino acids. In DNA form, the CDR3 reads TGTGCCAGCAGTGAAGTCGTATCTCGGGTCTACGAGCAGTACTTC. It encodes CASSEVVSRVYEQYF.

The V and J genes are TRBV5-1 and TRBJ1-1, with a possible D match to TRBD1 (5 bases). Trimming took 1 base from V and 3 from J, leaving 22 bases between them. The CDR3 contains 18 residues. Germline assignment: CDR1 SGHRS and CDR2 YFSETQ. The CDR3 DNA reads TGCGCCAGCAGCTTGCAGCGAGCAATTAGGGGTGAGGACACTGAAGCTTTCTTT. Amino acid sequence: CASSLQRAIRGEDTEAFF.

V and J are TRBV14 and TRBJ1-2; D unclear. This CDR3 spans 14 amino acids. The V gene lost 5 bases and the J gene lost 4 bases, with 14 bases spanning the gap. Germline loops: CDR1 SGHDN, CDR2 FVKESK. The CDR3 is CASSSRSAGYGYTF. The CDR3 DNA reads as TGTGCCAGCAGCAGTCGGTCGGCGGGCTATGGCTACACCTTC.

The J gene is TRBJ1-5, the V gene TRBV21-1. TRBV21-1 is a documented pseudogene. The CDR3 has 17 residues. The CDR3 protein is CASSKGLRGGLDQPQHF. Written as DNA, the CDR3 is TGTGCCAGCAGCAAAGGACTCCGGGGGGGGTTGGATCAGCCCCAGCATTTT.

The chain couples TRBV2 to TRBJ1-6, with 9 nucleotides matching TRBD1. CDR1 is SNHLY and CDR2 is FYNNEI in the germline V gene. The CDR3 is made up of 14 amino acids. The J segment lost 7 bases and the V segment lost 8 bases, leaving 6 bases of the junction unmatched. The CDR3 DNA reads TGTGCCAGCGGACAGGGGTTGGGAAATTCACCCCTCCACTTT. This codes for CASGQGLGNSPLHF.

The genes are TRBV2 and TRBJ2-4, with 8 bases lining up with TRBD2. This CDR3 comprises 15 residues. J lost 8 bases, V lost 3 bases, and 9 bases had no gene match. Germline loops: CDR1 SNHLY, CDR2 FYNNEI. For the CDR3, the DNA is TGTGCCAGCAGTGAGGAGCGGGGGCTGTGGGACATTCAGTACTTC. Residues: CASSEERGLWDIQYF.

The chain employs TRBV5-8 and TRBJ1-5; no reliable D call. Trimming shortened V by 0 bases and J by 6 bases, and 10 bases separated the two germline ends. The CDR3 contains 14 residues. Germline assignment: CDR1 SGHTS and CDR2 YDEGEE. The CDR3 bases are TGTGCCAGCAGCTTGGTGAGGGCTATTCAGCCCCAGCATTTT. Protein sequence: CASSLVRAIQPQHF.

This chain links TRBV29-1 with TRBJ2-3; 7 bases align to TRBD2. Germline CDR1 is SQVTM and CDR2 is ANQGSEA. The CDR3 has 16 residues. The J segment lost 1 base and the V segment lost 8 bases, leaving 15 bases of the junction unmatched. This CDR3 is CSTDRGLAGGTDTQYF. The CDR3 nucleotides read TGCAGCACCGATAGGGGTCTGGCGGGGGGCACAGATACGCAGTATTTT.

The chain uses TRBV21-1 and TRBJ2-7; TRBD1 was called by the table and not checked on the DNA. TRBV21-1 has pseudogene status. This CDR3 is built from 14 residues. Here the CDR3 DNA reads TGTGCCAGCAGCTCACAGGGGGCTAGCGACGAGCAGTACTTC. Encoded protein: CASSSQGASDEQYF.

This clone was found once. The V gene is TRBV29-1, the J gene TRBJ1-1; TRBD1 agrees at 8 bases. Germline V gene sequence: CDR1 SQVTM, CDR2 ANQGSEA. With 5 bases clipped from V and 1 base from J, the junction kept 6 bases outside the gene matches. The CDR3 totals 14 residues. The CDR3 sequence: CSVMRQGSNTEAFF. CDR3 coding DNA: TGCAGCGTTATGAGACAGGGGTCGAACACTGAAGCTTTCTTT.